These T cell receptor beta chains were read from a single sample in a study of shared clonotypes between healthy human individuals. Sequencing was performed with immunoSEQ multiplex PCR; in TCRdb, only in-frame clones are kept and a portion is missing. In the table there are more than 2,000,000 clones, more than 85% of which are singletons. Sequences were obtained from naive CD4+ T cells from PBMCs. Receptors were obtained from a man in his late teens or twenties in good health. Some clones in this sample may be carry-over from other donors' samples. The CDR3 runs from the conserved cysteine through the conserved F or W. A D gene is named only where the DNA matches it firmly. Clone size appears in some rows only: once, few, many, or a class for an expanded clone.

DNA: TGCGCCAGCACAACGGGACCCGGGAGTGATACGCAGTATTTT
CDR3: CASTTGPGSDTQYF
size: NA
D: NA
V: TRBV5-1
J: TRBJ2-3

DNA: TGCGCCAGCAGCCACGGGAATAGCGGGATGAATTCAGATACGCAGTATTTT
CDR3: CASSHGNSGMNSDTQYF
size: once
D: TRBD2
V: TRBV5-1
J: TRBJ2-3

DNA: TGTGCCAGCAGCTTACTTCTAGCGTGGTCCTACAATGAGCAGTTCTTC
CDR3: CASSLLLAWSYNEQFF
size: NA
D: NA
V: TRBV7-2
J: TRBJ2-1

DNA: TGTGCCAGCAGCTTAGGGGGACTAGCGGGAGGGGAAGAGCAGTACTTC
CDR3: CASSLGGLAGGEEQYF
size: NA
D: TRBD2
V: TRBV7-8
J: TRBJ2-7

DNA: TGTGCCATCAGCCCGACCATAAGCCGCAATCAGCCCCAGCATTTT
CDR3: CAISPTISRNQPQHF
size: NA
D: NA
V: TRBV10-3
J: TRBJ1-5

DNA: TGTGCCAGCAGCGCAGGACAGCCGGCTAACTATGGCTACACCTTC
CDR3: CASSAGQPANYGYTF
size: NA
D: NA
V: TRBV9
J: TRBJ1-2

DNA: TGCGCCAGCAGCTTTAGCCCCCGGGGCGTTGAGCAGTTCTTC
CDR3: CASSFSPRGVEQFF
size: once
D: NA
V: TRBV5-1
J: TRBJ2-1

DNA: TGCGCCAGCAGCCAGCTAACCGGTTACAATGAGCAGTTCTTC
CDR3: CASSQLTGYNEQFF
size: NA
D: NA
V: TRBV4-1
J: TRBJ2-1

DNA: TGTGCCAGCAGCTTAGGACTAGCGGTCGGGGAGCTGTTTTTT
CDR3: CASSLGLAVGELFF
size: NA
D: TRBD2
V: TRBV11-2
J: TRBJ2-2

DNA: TGTGCCAGCAGTCAGGACCCCGGACTAGTGAGCACAGATACGCAGTATTTT
CDR3: CASSQDPGLVSTDTQYF
size: NA
D: TRBD2
V: TRBV28
J: TRBJ2-3

DNA: TGTGCCAGCGGATTCGGGGGAGTGGGCACAGATACGCAGTATTTT
CDR3: CASGFGGVGTDTQYF
size: few
D: NA
V: TRBV7-2
J: TRBJ2-3

DNA: TGCGCCAGCAGCGCCCTAATTTGGGACACTGAAGCTTTCTTT
CDR3: CASSALIWDTEAFF
size: NA
D: NA
V: TRBV5-1
J: TRBJ1-1

DNA: TGTGCCAGCGCAAGGGGGCAGGGTAGCAAAGCTTTCTTT
CDR3: CASARGQGSKAFF
size: NA
D: TRBD1
V: TRBV6-1
J: TRBJ1-1

DNA: TGTGCCAGCAGTTTACCTGGGACTAGCGGGACCACAGATACGCAGTATTTT
CDR3: CASSLPGTSGTTDTQYF
size: NA
D: TRBD2
V: TRBV28
J: TRBJ2-3

DNA: TGTGCCAGCAGCTTAGCAGGGCTTGCAACTAATGAAAAACTGTTTTTT
CDR3: CASSLAGLATNEKLFF
size: NA
D: NA
V: TRBV5-8
J: TRBJ1-4

DNA: TGTGCCAGCAGCTCAGACAGGGGGAACTATGGCTACACCTTC
CDR3: CASSSDRGNYGYTF
size: NA
D: TRBD1
V: TRBV5-4
J: TRBJ1-2

DNA: TGTGCCAGCAGCTTAGGGGCAGGGTTAGAGTCCTACGAGCAGTACTTC
CDR3: CASSLGAGLESYEQYF
size: NA
D: NA
V: TRBV7-2
J: TRBJ2-7

DNA: TGTGCCAGCAGCTTAGCGGCGGACTACACTGAAGCTTTCTTT
CDR3: CASSLAADYTEAFF
size: NA
D: NA
V: TRBV7-2
J: TRBJ1-1

DNA: TGCGCCAGCAGCCAAACAGGGGGCAATCAGCCCCAGCATTTT
CDR3: CASSQTGGNQPQHF
size: NA
D: TRBD1
V: TRBV5-1
J: TRBJ1-5

DNA: TGCAGTGCTAGAGTGAGAGAAAAACTGTTTTTT
CDR3: CSARVREKLFF
size: NA
D: NA
V: TRBV20-1
J: TRBJ1-4

DNA: TGTGCCAGCAGTTTAAGGGTAATCTCTGGAAACACCATATATTTT
CDR3: CASSLRVISGNTIYF
size: NA
D: NA
V: TRBV28
J: TRBJ1-3

DNA: TGTGCCAGCAGCAAAGAGGAGGCGAGGAACACTGAAGCTTTCTTT
CDR3: CASSKEEARNTEAFF
size: NA
D: NA
V: TRBV21-1
J: TRBJ1-1

DNA: TGTGCCAGCAGCACAGGGACTCCTTACTACGAGCAGTACTTC
CDR3: CASSTGTPYYEQYF
size: NA
D: NA
V: TRBV7-9
J: TRBJ2-7

DNA: TGTGCCAGTAGTGACCCCTACGAGCAGTACTTC
CDR3: CASSDPYEQYF
size: NA
D: NA
V: TRBV19
J: TRBJ2-7

DNA: TGTGCCAGCAGTGGTTTACAGGGGGGAACGGGTGAGACCCAGTACTTC
CDR3: CASSGLQGGTGETQYF
size: NA
D: TRBD1
V: TRBV6-1
J: TRBJ2-5

DNA: TGTGCCAGCACTCCGCGGGGGAACATTCAGTACTTC
CDR3: CASTPRGNIQYF
size: NA
D: TRBD2
V: TRBV6-5
J: TRBJ2-4

DNA: TGCAGCGTTTGTCGGGAGGGCCGGAACACCGGGGAGCTGTTTTTT
CDR3: CSVCREGRNTGELFF
size: NA
D: TRBD2
V: TRBV29-1
J: TRBJ2-2

DNA: TGTGCCAGCAGCTATATAGCGGGAGGGCCCGGCAATGAGCAGTTCTTC
CDR3: CASSYIAGGPGNEQFF
size: NA
D: TRBD2
V: TRBV7-9
J: TRBJ2-1

DNA: TGTGCCAGCAGCCAAGATCTTGGAGGTGCCGGGGAGCTGTTTTTT
CDR3: CASSQDLGGAGELFF
size: NA
D: NA
V: TRBV14
J: TRBJ2-2

DNA: TGTGCCAGCAGCTTATCCGGGACAACTAATGAAAAACTGTTTTTT
CDR3: CASSLSGTTNEKLFF
size: NA
D: NA
V: TRBV7-6
J: TRBJ1-4

DNA: TGTGCCAGCAGGAGCGATACTCAGGAGAACACTGAAGCTTTCTTT
CDR3: CASRSDTQENTEAFF
size: once
D: NA
V: TRBV5-4
J: TRBJ1-1

DNA: TGTGCCAGCTCAGACGACAGGGCCGACGAGCAGTACTTC
CDR3: CASSDDRADEQYF
size: NA
D: TRBD1
V: TRBV2
J: TRBJ2-7

DNA: TGTGCCACCAGCGGGGGGAGGGGGGCGCCAAGGAATGAGCAGTTCTTC
CDR3: CATSGGRGAPRNEQFF
size: NA
D: NA
V: TRBV15
J: TRBJ2-1

DNA: TGTGCCTCTAGCGCTCGGGCGCAAGCTGGAAACACCATATATTTT
CDR3: CASSARAQAGNTIYF
size: NA
D: NA
V: TRBV7-8
J: TRBJ1-3

DNA: TGTGCCACCAGCAGAGATGGGGGAGGACTAGCGGGGCAAGAGACCCAGTACTTC
CDR3: CATSRDGGGLAGQETQYF
size: NA
D: TRBD2
V: TRBV15
J: TRBJ2-5

DNA: TGTGCCAGCAGTTATAGGGGGGGTCGTCACACCGGGGAGCTGTTTTTT
CDR3: CASSYRGGRHTGELFF
size: NA
D: NA
V: TRBV6-6
J: TRBJ2-2

DNA: TGTGCCAGCAGCTTAGTGCTGAGGGACAGGACCTACGAGCAGTACTTC
CDR3: CASSLVLRDRTYEQYF
size: NA
D: TRBD1
V: TRBV11-2
J: TRBJ2-7

DNA: TGTGCCAGCATCCGGGGGGGGTCTGAGACCCAGTACTTC
CDR3: CASIRGGSETQYF
size: NA
D: TRBD2
V: TRBV7-8
J: TRBJ2-5

DNA: TGTGCCAGCCATCTTTGGGGGGCGAACACCGGGGAGCTGTTTTTT
CDR3: CASHLWGANTGELFF
size: NA
D: NA
V: TRBV27
J: TRBJ2-2

DNA: TGTGCCAGCTCACAATTTTCAGGGGGCGCGGGGACTGAAGCTTTCTTT
CDR3: CASSQFSGGAGTEAFF
size: NA
D: TRBD1
V: TRBV18
J: TRBJ1-1